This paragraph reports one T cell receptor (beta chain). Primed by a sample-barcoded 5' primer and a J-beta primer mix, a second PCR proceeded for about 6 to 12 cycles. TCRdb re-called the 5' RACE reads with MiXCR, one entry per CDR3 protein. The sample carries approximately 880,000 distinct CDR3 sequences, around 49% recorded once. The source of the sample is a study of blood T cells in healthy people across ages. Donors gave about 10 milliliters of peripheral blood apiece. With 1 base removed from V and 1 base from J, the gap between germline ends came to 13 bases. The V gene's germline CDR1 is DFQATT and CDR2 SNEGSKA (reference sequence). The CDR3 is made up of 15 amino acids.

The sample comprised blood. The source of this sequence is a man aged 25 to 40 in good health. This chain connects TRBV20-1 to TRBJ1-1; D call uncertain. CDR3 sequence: CSARAVLVGNTEAFF. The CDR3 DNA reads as TGCAGTGCTAGAGCCGTTCTGGTCGGGAACACTGAAGCTTTCTTT.